These 27 T cell receptor beta chains were all obtained from the same sample, sequenced in a study of T cell repertoires in cytomegalovirus infection. Their recognized antigens are unknown. TCRdb redid the calling of the reads with MiXCR, one entry per CDR3 protein. The table records 700,000 to 950,000 distinct CDR3 sequences, 30% to 35% of them present only once. Sequences were derived from cultured CD8+ T cells from PBMCs, sampled from culture after CMV antigen stimulation. Source of these receptors: a human donor in good health (CMV status not recorded). Some clones in this sample may be carry-over from other donors' samples.

This clonotype was detected only a few times. The genes are TRBV5-6 and TRBJ2-1; perhaps D is TRBD1 or TRBD2 (5 bases each). This CDR3 has 14 residues. CDR1 is SGHDT and CDR2 is YYEEEE in the germline V gene. Trimming shortened V by 4 bases and J by 6 bases, and 14 bases separated the two germline ends. The CDR3 nucleotides are TGTGCCAGCAGCACGGGACGGCCCGGCAATGAGCAGTTCTTC. Protein sequence: CASSTGRPGNEQFF.

The rearrangement uses TRBV5-1 and TRBJ2-2, with 9 positions matching TRBD1. Germline assignment: CDR1 SGHRS and CDR2 YFSETQ. V lost 1 base to trimming and J lost 5 bases; unmatched junction nucleotides: 9. The CDR3 loop spans 17 amino acids. The CDR3 nucleotides read TGCGCCAGCAGCTTGCCCACAGGGGGCTTGATGACCGGGGAGCTGTTTTTT. This encodes CASSLPTGGLMTGELFF.

V usage is TRBV7-9 and J usage is TRBJ2-5; D gene ambiguous. Germline CDR1 and CDR2: SEHNR and FQNEAQ (reference sequence). The CDR3 is made up of 14 amino acids. Trimming shortened V by 6 bases and J by 5 bases, and 16 bases separated the two germline ends. The CDR3 DNA sequence: TGTGCCAGCAGTCCGAGGCGGCTGGTGGAGACCCAGTACTTC. It is translated as CASSPRRLVETQYF.

This clonotype was seen a few times. This chain joins TRBV7-3 and TRBJ2-1, with D tentatively TRBD1 (5 bases). V lost 4 bases, J lost 8 bases, and 15 bases lay in between. The CDR3 is 14 amino acids. Germline CDR1 reads SGHTA; CDR2 reads FQGTGA. The CDR3 spells CASSWVVSQDEQFF. Written as DNA, the CDR3 is TGTGCCAGCAGCTGGGTGGTTTCACAGGATGAGCAGTTCTTC.

V and J are TRBV5-6 and TRBJ1-2, with 11 bases matching TRBD1. This CDR3 comprises 15 residues. Unmatched junction bases numbered 4, after V lost 3 bases and J lost 3 bases. CDR1 and CDR2 (germline): SGHDT, YYEEEE. CDR3 nucleotide sequence: TGTGCCAGCAGCTCCGGACAGGGGGCGTACTATGGCTACACCTTC. Its translation is CASSSGQGAYYGYTF.

The J gene is TRBJ1-5, the V gene TRBV6-6; D is uncertain. This CDR3 region has 14 residues. The germline gives CDR1 MNHNY, CDR2 SVGAGI (reference sequence). The V end lost 0 bases, the J end lost 4 bases, and 7 bases lay between the germline ends. The CDR3 spells CASSYSMGNQPQHF. CDR3 sequence (DNA): TGTGCCAGCAGTTACTCAATGGGGAATCAGCCCCAGCATTTT.

The chain couples TRBV7-4 to TRBJ1-2; the D gene is possibly TRBD1 (5 bases). Per the germline V gene, CDR1 is SGHVT and CDR2 is SQSDAQ. This CDR3 is built from 17 residues. Trimming took 11 bases from V and 2 from J, leaving 27 bases between them. The CDR3 nucleotides are TGTGCCGGGGAGAAGTGGGAGTCCTTCCAGGGAAACTATGGCTACACCTTC. It yields the protein CAGEKWESFQGNYGYTF.

On this clonotype itself: The conserved phenylalanine or tryptophan is not found at the CDR3 terminus, so this likely reflects a read error. This chain joins TRBV7-6 and TRBJ2-3; D may be TRBD1 (5 bases). The CDR3 loop spans 14 amino acids. With 0 bases removed from V and 2 bases from J, the gap between germline ends came to 6 bases. Germline CDR1 and CDR2: SGHVS and FNYEAQ. This CDR3 is CASSLAGPTDTQYS. The DNA of the CDR3 is TGTGCCAGCAGCTTAGCGGGGCCCACAGATACGCAGTATTCT.

This clonotype was counted once. This rearrangement joins TRBV11-3 to TRBJ2-3; the match to TRBD2 covers 7 bases. The CDR3 loop spans 16 amino acids. Germline assignment: CDR1 SGHNT and CDR2 YENEEA. Trimming at V came to 5 bases and at J to 4 bases, leaving 12 bases not matched to a gene. In nucleotides, the CDR3 is TGTGCCAGCAGCACGGGGGAGGGCCCTCACGCAGATACGCAGTATTTT. It translates to CASSTGEGPHADTQYF. The full variable domain, in which reference TRBV11-3 and TRBJ2-3 provide the parts outside the CDR3, is EAGVVQSPRYKIIEKKQPVAFWCNPISGHNTLYWYLQNLGQGPELLIRYENEEAVDDSQLPKDRFSAERLKGVDSTLKIQPAELGDSAVYLCASSTGEGPHADTQYFGPGTRLTVL.

The chain combines TRBV10-3 with TRBJ1-5; no firm D call. This CDR3 comprises 15 residues. V gave up 2 bases and J gave up 5 bases, with 13 bases separating them. Germline V gene sequence: CDR1 ENHRY, CDR2 SYGVKD. The CDR3 DNA follows: TGTGCCATCAGTGAGACCGAGGGCAGATATCAGCCCCAGCATTTT. This gives the protein CAISETEGRYQPQHF.

V and J are TRBV19 and TRBJ1-5; D is perhaps TRBD1 (5 bases). This CDR3 is 17 amino acids long. Germline CDR1 reads LNHDA; CDR2 reads SQIVND (reference sequence). Between the trimmed V and J ends, which lost 3 bases and 0 bases, there was a span of 15 bases. The CDR3 spells CASSILLGGLSNQPQHF. CDR3 sequence (DNA): TGTGCCAGTAGTATCCTATTGGGGGGTCTTAGCAATCAGCCCCAGCATTTT.

This chain uses TRBV7-2 with TRBJ2-1; 8 nucleotides match TRBD2. Germline-derived CDR1 and CDR2 are SGHTA and FQGNSA. J gave up 3 bases and V 2 bases, and 6 bases lay outside the gene matches. CDR3 length: 16 amino acids. Written as DNA, the CDR3 is TGTGCCAGCAGCTTATCAGTAACTAGCGGCTACAATGAGCAGTTCTTC. Amino acids: CASSLSVTSGYNEQFF.

V gene TRBV7-2 combines with J gene TRBJ2-7, with unresolved D. CDR3 length: 14 amino acids. Germline CDR1 and CDR2: SGHTA and FQGNSA. With 5 bases removed from V and 2 bases from J, the gap between germline ends came to 13 bases. This CDR3 reads CASSASYTTYEQYF. The CDR3 DNA follows: TGTGCCAGCAGCGCCTCTTACACCACCTACGAGCAGTACTTC.

This clonotype was recorded a few times. The chain couples TRBV6-5 to TRBJ1-1; unclear D gene. The germline V gene encodes CDR1 MNHEY and CDR2 SVGAGI. V gave up 2 bases and J gave up 5 bases, with 9 bases separating them. CDR3 size: 13 residues. The CDR3 loop reads CASSYAMGTEAFF. The CDR3 DNA follows: TGTGCCAGCAGTTACGCGATGGGGACTGAAGCTTTCTTT.

The chain couples TRBV6-2 or TRBV6-3 to TRBJ1-2; D is ambiguous. This CDR3 comprises 14 residues. With 2 bases removed from V and 3 bases from J, the gap between germline ends came to 10 bases. Germline V gene lookup returns CDR1 MNHEY and CDR2 SVGEGT. The CDR3 loop reads CASSYVADHYGYTF. DNA for the CDR3: TGTGCCAGCAGTTACGTAGCAGACCACTATGGCTACACCTTC.

V and J are TRBV6-2 or TRBV6-3 and TRBJ1-5; D not certain. Trimming cost V 2 bases and J 0 bases, with 17 bases left between them. Germline V gives CDR1 MNHEY, CDR2 SVGEGT. The CDR3 runs to 18 residues. The CDR3 DNA follows: TGTGCCAGCAGTTACACCCGACGGGAGCCTTATAGCAATCAGCCCCAGCATTTT. It translates to CASSYTRREPYSNQPQHF.

A few counts support this clonotype. This chain joins TRBV27 and TRBJ1-1; D perhaps matches TRBD1 (5 bases). V was trimmed by 7 bases and J by 1 base, leaving 13 bases between them. Germline V gene sequence: CDR1 MNHEY, CDR2 SMNVEV (reference sequence). The CDR3 length is 14 residues. The CDR3, as DNA: TGTGCCAGCACCGGGACGGTCTCGAACACTGAAGCTTTCTTT. Amino acids: CASTGTVSNTEAFF.

The rearrangement joins TRBV6-2 or TRBV6-3 to TRBJ2-4; no firm D call. Germline V gene data show CDR1 as MNHEY and CDR2 as SVGEGT. V was cut by 4 bases and J by 1 base, with 29 bases left in between. The CDR3 has 21 residues. The CDR3 loop is CASSSTYSDGRSMVAKNIQYF. The CDR3 DNA sequence: TGTGCCAGCAGTTCCACCTACTCGGACGGCCGTTCTATGGTTGCCAAAAACATTCAGTACTTC.

This clonotype was found a few times. J is TRBJ1-1 and V is TRBV7-9; D gene uncertain. The CDR3 is 12 residues long. Trimming removed 2 bases from V and 8 bases from J, with 9 bases in between. CDR1 is SEHNR and CDR2 is FQNEAQ in the germline V gene (reference sequence). As DNA, the CDR3 is TGTGCCAGCAGCTTACTAGGCTGGGAAGCTTTCTTT. Amino acid sequence: CASSLLGWEAFF.

V usage is TRBV6-5 and J usage is TRBJ2-2, with 11 bases lining up with TRBD2. This CDR3 spans 17 amino acids. The germline gives CDR1 MNHEY, CDR2 SVGAGI. Trimming removed 2 bases from V and 1 base from J; junction bases left unmatched: 3. In DNA, the CDR3 is TGTGCCAGCAGTTACCAGCTAGCGGGGGGGAACACCGGGGAGCTGTTTTTT. This translates into CASSYQLAGGNTGELFF.

This clonotype was detected only a few times. The rearrangement uses TRBV19 and TRBJ2-1; D is ambiguous. The CDR3 runs 12 residues. Germline CDR1 is LNHDA and CDR2 is SQIVND (reference sequence). V was cut by 9 bases and J by 0 bases, with 6 bases left in between. The DNA for the CDR3 is TGTGCCAGCAGGAACTCCTACAATGAGCAGTTCTTC. Residues: CASRNSYNEQFF.

This clonotype was seen more than once but under ten times. The chain couples TRBV7-9 to TRBJ2-1; 12 nucleotides agree with TRBD2. Germline CDR1 and CDR2: SEHNR and FQNEAQ (reference sequence). The CDR3 has 16 residues. J was trimmed by 8 bases and V by 4 bases; bases with no gene match: 9. The CDR3 coding sequence is TGTGCCAGCAGCTCAAAGACTAGCGGGGGTACCGATGAGCAGTTCTTC. It is translated as CASSSKTSGGTDEQFF.

This clonotype was found a few times. The chain links TRBV7-9 to TRBJ1-2; unclear D gene. This CDR3 region has 14 residues. Trimming shortened V by 6 bases and J by 1 base, and 12 bases separated the two germline ends. Germline V gives CDR1 SEHNR, CDR2 FQNEAQ (reference sequence). The CDR3 DNA follows: TGTGCCAGCAGGAGCCCTGGCGGTAACTATGGCTACACCTTC. Amino acid sequence: CASRSPGGNYGYTF.

The V gene is TRBV11-2, the J gene TRBJ1-5; D gene uncertain. The CDR3 is made up of 14 amino acids. The germline V gene has CDR1 SGHAT and CDR2 FQNNGV. The ends were cut back, 3 bases at V and 3 bases at J, with 9 bases in the middle. In nucleotides, the CDR3 is TGTGCCAGCAGCTTGCTTGGGTACAATCAGCCCCAGCATTTT. It codes for CASSLLGYNQPQHF.

This clonotype was recorded only once. The V and J genes are TRBV20-1 and TRBJ2-7; 9 nucleotides agree with TRBD1. Germline V gives CDR1 DFQATT, CDR2 SNEGSKA (reference sequence). Trimming took 6 bases from V and 2 from J; bases not matched to a gene: 11. CDR3 length: 15 amino acids. For the CDR3, the DNA is TGCAGTGCCCTTGGGCGGGACAGGGTTACCTACGAGCAGTACTTC. Translation gives CSALGRDRVTYEQYF.

The chain has TRBV2 and TRBJ2-5, with 15 nucleotides matching TRBD2. With V trimmed by 7 bases and J by 1 base, 7 bases remained unmatched. Germline assignment: CDR1 SNHLY and CDR2 FYNNEI. This CDR3 is built from 17 residues. The DNA for the CDR3 is TGTGCCAGCACCCACGGGACTAGCGGGGGGCTCCAAGAGACCCAGTACTTC. It yields the protein CASTHGTSGGLQETQYF.

With regard to this clonotype: The germline gene is not matched at one end of the junction; a read error may be the cause. This sequence joins TRBV4-3 and TRBJ1-2; D is perhaps TRBD1 (6 bases). Germline V lookup: CDR1 LGHNA, CDR2 YSLEER. This CDR3 has 18 amino acids. In nucleotides, the CDR3 is TGCGCCAGCAGCCAGGGTAGGCAGGGGACGCTAGTCGGCTATGGCTGCACCTTC. Amino acids: CASSQGRQGTLVGYGCTF.